The T cell receptor (beta chain) under discussion was sequenced for a study of blood T cell repertoires in COVID-19. On the study more broadly: Some COVID-19 samples were acute and others convalescent; all came from the United States, Italy and Spain.

Sequencing used immunoSEQ multiplex PCR; TCRdb keeps in-frame clones, though not all of them. Here the sample spans approximately 210,000 clones, approximately 84% being singletons. Germline CDR1 reads SGHVS; CDR2 reads FQNEAQ. Germline trimming cut 5 bases from V and 5 bases from J; bases unmatched to any gene: 8. The CDR3 consists of 15 residues. Sequencing was performed on peripheral blood. The chain has TRBV7-8 and TRBJ1-2; 10 bases line up with TRBD1. The receptor was isolated from a woman aged 45-65 years with active or convalescent COVID-19. The CDR3 bases are TGTGCCAGCAGCGTCGACAGGGGGCTCCCTTATGGCTACACCTTC. It yields the protein CASSVDRGLPYGYTF.